This T cell receptor (beta chain) is drawn from a study of HIV-infected patients and healthy controls. Whole-study results and caveats: CDR3 sharing between individuals was lower in HIV-infected patients than in healthy controls.

All unsorted peripheral T cells were captured because whole blood was used without fractionation. The CDR3 has 15 amino acids. The V and J ends lost 6 bases and 4 bases respectively, with 18 bases between them. CDR1 and CDR2 from the germline V gene are MNHEY and SVGAGI. Alpha and beta constant-region primers primed reverse transcription of around 0.5 ug RNA. Each of the alpha and beta chains got its own library through chain-specific third strand synthesis with indices. Each CDR3 protein is one row after TCRdb ran MiXCR on the 5' RACE reads. In the table there are approximately 25,000 distinct CDR3 sequences, approximately 9% of which are singletons. On this clonotype itself: Its antigen is as yet unknown.

This clonotype was obtained from an adult in good health. The chain links TRBV6-5 to TRBJ1-1; D remains unclear. The sequenced material came from blood. The CDR3, as DNA: TGTGCCAGCAGCCGAACCAAGACGGGATTCACTGAAGCTTTCTTT. Its protein is CASSRTKTGFTEAFF.